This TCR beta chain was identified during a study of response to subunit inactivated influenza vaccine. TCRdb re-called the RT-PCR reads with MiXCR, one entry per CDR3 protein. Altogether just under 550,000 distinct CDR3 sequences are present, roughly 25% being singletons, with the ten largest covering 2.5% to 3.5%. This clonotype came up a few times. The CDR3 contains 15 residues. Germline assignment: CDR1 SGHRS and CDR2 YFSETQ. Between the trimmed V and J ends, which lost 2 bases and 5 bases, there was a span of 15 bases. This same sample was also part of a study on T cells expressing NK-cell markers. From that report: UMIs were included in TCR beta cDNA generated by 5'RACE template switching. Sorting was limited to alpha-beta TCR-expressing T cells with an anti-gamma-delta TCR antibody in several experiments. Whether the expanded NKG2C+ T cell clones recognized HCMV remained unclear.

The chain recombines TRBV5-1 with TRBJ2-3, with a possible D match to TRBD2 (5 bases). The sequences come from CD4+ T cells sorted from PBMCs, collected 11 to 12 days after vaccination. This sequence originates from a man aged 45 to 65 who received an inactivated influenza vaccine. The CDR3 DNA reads TGCGCCAGCAGCTTCACCCAGGAGGTCGGAGATACGCAGTATTTT. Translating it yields CASSFTQEVGDTQYF.